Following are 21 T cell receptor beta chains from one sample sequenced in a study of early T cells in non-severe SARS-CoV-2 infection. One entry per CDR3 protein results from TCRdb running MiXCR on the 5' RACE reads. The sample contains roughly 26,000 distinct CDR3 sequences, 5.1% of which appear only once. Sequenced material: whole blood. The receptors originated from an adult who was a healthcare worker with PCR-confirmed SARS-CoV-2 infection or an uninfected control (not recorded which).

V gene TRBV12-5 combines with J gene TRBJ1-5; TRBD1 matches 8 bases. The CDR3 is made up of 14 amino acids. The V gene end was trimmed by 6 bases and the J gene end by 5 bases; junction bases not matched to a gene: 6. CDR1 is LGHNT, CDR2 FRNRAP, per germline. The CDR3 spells CASGKTGGYQPQHF. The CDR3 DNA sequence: TGTGCTAGTGGCAAAACAGGGGGATATCAGCCCCAGCATTTT.

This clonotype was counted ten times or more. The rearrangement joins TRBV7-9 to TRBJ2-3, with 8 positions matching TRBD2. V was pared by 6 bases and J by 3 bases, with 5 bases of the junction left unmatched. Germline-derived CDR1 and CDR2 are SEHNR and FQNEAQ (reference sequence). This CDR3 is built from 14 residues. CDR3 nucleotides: TGTGCCAGCAGGAACAGCGGGGGTACAGATACGCAGTATTTT. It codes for CASRNSGGTDTQYF.

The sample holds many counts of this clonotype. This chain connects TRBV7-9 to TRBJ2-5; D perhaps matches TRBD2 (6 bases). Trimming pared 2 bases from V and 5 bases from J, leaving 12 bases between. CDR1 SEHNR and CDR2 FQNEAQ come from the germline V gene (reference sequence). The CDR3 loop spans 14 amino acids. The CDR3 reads CASSLSSGRETQYF. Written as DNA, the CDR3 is TGTGCCAGCAGCTTAAGTAGCGGCCGGGAGACCCAGTACTTC. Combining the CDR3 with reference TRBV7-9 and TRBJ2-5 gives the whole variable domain DTGVSQNPRHKITKRGQNVTFRCDPISEHNRLYWYRQTLGQGPEFLTYFQNEAQLEKSRLLSDRFSAERPKGSFSTLEIQRTEQGDSAMYLCASSLSSGRETQYFGPGTRLLVL.

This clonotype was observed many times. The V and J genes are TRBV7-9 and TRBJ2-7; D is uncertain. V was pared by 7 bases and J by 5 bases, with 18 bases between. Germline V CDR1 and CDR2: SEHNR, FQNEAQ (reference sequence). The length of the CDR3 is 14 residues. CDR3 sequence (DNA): TGTGCCAGCACTAAGGGCCCTAGGGTCCACGAGCAGTACTTC. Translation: CASTKGPRVHEQYF.

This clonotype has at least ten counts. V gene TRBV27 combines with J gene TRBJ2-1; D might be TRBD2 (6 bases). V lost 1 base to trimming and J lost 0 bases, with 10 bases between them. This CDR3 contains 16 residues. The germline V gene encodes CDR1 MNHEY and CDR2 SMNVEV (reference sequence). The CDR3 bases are TGTGCCAGCAGTTTATTTTCGGGGGTCTCCTACAATGAGCAGTTCTTC. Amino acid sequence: CASSLFSGVSYNEQFF.

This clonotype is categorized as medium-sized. DNA for the CDR3: TGTGCCGACCGGGACACCTCCTACAATGAGCAGTTCTTC. Its translation: CADRDTSYNEQFF. The rearrangement uses TRBV3-2 and TRBJ2-1; TRBD1 reflects the table's D call only, with no check against the DNA. TRBV3-2 is labeled a pseudogene. There are 13 residues in the CDR3.

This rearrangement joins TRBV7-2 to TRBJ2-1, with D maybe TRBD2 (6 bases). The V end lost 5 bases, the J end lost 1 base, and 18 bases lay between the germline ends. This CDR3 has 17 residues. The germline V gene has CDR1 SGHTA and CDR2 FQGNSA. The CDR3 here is CASSPVLSSGSYNEQFF. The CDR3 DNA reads TGTGCCAGCAGCCCAGTTTTGAGTAGCGGTTCCTACAATGAGCAGTTCTTC.

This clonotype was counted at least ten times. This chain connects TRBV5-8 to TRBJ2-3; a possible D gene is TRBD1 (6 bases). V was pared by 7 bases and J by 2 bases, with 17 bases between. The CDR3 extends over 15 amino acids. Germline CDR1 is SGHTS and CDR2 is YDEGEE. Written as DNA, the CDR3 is TGTGCCAGCCCTAGTGGCCAGGGGCCCACAGATACGCAGTATTTT. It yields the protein CASPSGQGPTDTQYF.

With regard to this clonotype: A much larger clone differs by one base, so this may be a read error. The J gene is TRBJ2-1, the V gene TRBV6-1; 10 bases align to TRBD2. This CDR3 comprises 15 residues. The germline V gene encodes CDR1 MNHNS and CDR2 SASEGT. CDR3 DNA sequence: TGTGCCAGCAATGCACTAGCGGGGAATCGGAATGGGCAGTTCTTC. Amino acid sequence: CASNALAGNRNGQFF.

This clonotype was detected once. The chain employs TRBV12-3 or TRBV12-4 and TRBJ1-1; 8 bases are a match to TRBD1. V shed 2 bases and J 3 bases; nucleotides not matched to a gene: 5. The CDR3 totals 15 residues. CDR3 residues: CASSLWSRGHTEAFF. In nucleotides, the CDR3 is TGTGCCAGCAGTTTATGGAGCAGGGGGCACACTGAAGCTTTCTTT.

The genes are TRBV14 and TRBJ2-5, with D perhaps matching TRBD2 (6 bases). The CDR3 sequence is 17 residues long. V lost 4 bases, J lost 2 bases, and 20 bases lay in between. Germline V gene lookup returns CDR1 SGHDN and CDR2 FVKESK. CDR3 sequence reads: CASSPTGGSRPQETQYF. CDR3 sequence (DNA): TGTGCCAGCAGCCCTACAGGAGGGAGCCGCCCTCAAGAGACCCAGTACTTC.

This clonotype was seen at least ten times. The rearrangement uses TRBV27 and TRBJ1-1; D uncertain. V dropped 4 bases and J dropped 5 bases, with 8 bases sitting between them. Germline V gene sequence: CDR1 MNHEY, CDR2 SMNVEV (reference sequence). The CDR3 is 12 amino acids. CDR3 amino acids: CASSSGLTEAFF. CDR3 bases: TGTGCCAGCAGTTCCGGACTGACTGAAGCTTTCTTT.

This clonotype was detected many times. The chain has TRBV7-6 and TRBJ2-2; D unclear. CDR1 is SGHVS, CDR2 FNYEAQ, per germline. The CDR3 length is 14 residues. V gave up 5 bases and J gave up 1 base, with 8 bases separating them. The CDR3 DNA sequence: TGTGCCAGCAGCCCCCCCATGAACACCGGGGAGCTGTTTTTT. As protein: CASSPPMNTGELFF.

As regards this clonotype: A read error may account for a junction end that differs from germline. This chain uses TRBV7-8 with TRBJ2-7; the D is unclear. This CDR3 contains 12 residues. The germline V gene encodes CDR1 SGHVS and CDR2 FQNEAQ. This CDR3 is CANSPLSYEQYF. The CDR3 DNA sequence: TGTGCCAACAGCCCTTTATCCTACGAGCAGTACTTC.

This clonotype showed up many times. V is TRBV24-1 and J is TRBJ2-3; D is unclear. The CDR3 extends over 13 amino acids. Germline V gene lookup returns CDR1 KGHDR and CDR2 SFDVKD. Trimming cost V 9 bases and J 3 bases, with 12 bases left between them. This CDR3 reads CATSRPGTDTQYF. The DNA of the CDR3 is TGTGCCACCTCGAGGCCCGGGACAGATACGCAGTATTTT.

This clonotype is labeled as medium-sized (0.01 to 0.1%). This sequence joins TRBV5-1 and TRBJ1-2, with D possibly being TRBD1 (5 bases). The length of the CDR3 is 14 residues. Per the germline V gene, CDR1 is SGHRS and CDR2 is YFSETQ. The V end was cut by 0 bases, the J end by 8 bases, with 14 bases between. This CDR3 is CASSLGDGAGGYTF. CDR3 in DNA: TGCGCCAGCAGCTTGGGCGATGGGGCGGGCGGCTACACCTTC.

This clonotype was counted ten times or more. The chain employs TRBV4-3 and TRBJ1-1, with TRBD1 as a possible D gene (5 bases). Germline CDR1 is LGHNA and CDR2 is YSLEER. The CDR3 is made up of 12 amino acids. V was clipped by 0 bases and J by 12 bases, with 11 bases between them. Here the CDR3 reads CASSQDFRVTFF. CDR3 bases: TGCGCCAGCAGCCAAGATTTCAGGGTTACTTTCTTT.

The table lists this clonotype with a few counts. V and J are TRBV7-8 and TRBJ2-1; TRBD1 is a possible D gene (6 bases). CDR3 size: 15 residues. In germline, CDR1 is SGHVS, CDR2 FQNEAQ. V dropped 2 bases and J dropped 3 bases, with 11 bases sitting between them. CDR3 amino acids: CASSLWDNDYNEQFF. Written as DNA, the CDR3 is TGTGCCAGCAGCTTATGGGACAACGACTACAATGAGCAGTTCTTC.

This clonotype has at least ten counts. CDR3 loop: CASSPTTGTAYGYTF. The CDR3 region has the DNA TGTGCCAGCTCACCTACAACCGGGACAGCATATGGCTACACCTTC. This chain links TRBV18 with TRBJ1-2, with 7 bases matching TRBD1. The CDR3 contains 15 residues. CDR1 and CDR2 (germline): KGHSH, LQKENI. J was trimmed by 5 bases and V by 3 bases; bases with no gene match: 9. Full variable domain (outside the CDR3, taken from reference TRBV18 and TRBJ1-2): NAGVMQNPRHLVRRRGQEARLRCSPMKGHSHVYWYRQLPEEGLKFMVYLQKENIIDESGMPKERFSAEFPKEGPSILRIQQVVRGDSAAYFCASSPTTGTAYGYTFGSGTRLTVV.

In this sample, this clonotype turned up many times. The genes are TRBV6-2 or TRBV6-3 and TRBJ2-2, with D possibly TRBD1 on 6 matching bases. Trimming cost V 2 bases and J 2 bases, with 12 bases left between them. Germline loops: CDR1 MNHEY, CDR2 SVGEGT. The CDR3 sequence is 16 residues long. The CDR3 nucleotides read TGTGCCAGCAGTTACCGCCAGGGGTATAACACCGGGGAGCTGTTTTTT. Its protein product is CASSYRQGYNTGELFF.

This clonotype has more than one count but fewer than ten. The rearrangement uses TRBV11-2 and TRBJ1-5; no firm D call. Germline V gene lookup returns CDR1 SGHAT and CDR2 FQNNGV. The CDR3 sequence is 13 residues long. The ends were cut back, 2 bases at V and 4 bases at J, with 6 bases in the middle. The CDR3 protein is CASSLTNNQPQHF. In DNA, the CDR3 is TGTGCCAGCAGCTTAACGAATAATCAGCCCCAGCATTTT.